A selection of T cell receptor beta chains follows, all from one sample in a study of radiotherapy plus CTLA-4 blockade in lung cancer. This table comes from immunoSEQ multiplex PCR, and its TCRdb copy is limited to in-frame clones, with some not included. Here the sample spans roughly 100,000 clones, 80% to 85% being singletons. Sequencing was performed on peripheral blood, taken from a patient treated with radiotherapy plus ipilimumab. These receptors were taken from a human donor with non-small cell lung cancer who had a partial response to radiotherapy plus ipilimumab. Both conserved end residues are trimmed from each CDR3. The D gene is left open where the match is weak. Only some rows state a clone size, as once, few, many or a class for expanded clones.

J | V | size | D | length | CDR3
TRBJ2-7 | TRBV28 | NA | TRBD2 | 13 | ASSLSGTSGYEQY
TRBJ1-5 | TRBV19 | NA | TRBD1 | 13 | ASSPSDRGNQPQH
TRBJ1-1 | TRBV5-1 | NA | NA | 10 | ASSPQGTEAF
TRBJ1-5 | TRBV19 | once | NA | 11 | ASSPGERQPQH
TRBJ2-1 | TRBV18 | once | TRBD2 | 14 | ASSPKPTSGTGEQF
TRBJ2-1 | TRBV30 | NA | TRBD2 | 13 | AWRGTSGSIGEQF
TRBJ1-1 | TRBV6-5 | NA | NA | 13 | ASSSTSGWNTEAF
TRBJ2-1 | TRBV7-2 | NA | NA | 18 | ASSSAGTGIQREDRNEQF
TRBJ2-7 | TRBV11-2 | few | TRBD2 | 15 | ASSRSASGRSSYEQY
TRBJ2-3 | TRBV11-2 | few | TRBD2 | 13 | ASSLDLGGGDTQY
TRBJ2-2 | TRBV7-3 | NA | TRBD2 | 13 | ASSLQAGGTGELF
TRBJ2-1 | TRBV11-3 | NA | TRBD1 | 12 | ASSRDSSYNEQF
TRBJ1-2 | TRBV9 | NA | NA | 14 | ASSAVTGPSSGGYT
TRBJ2-1 | TRBV19 | NA | TRBD2 | 13 | ASSMGLSGINEQF
TRBJ2-3 | TRBV5-1 | NA | TRBD2 | 14 | ASSPGTSGIGDTQY
TRBJ1-5 | TRBV28 | NA | TRBD1 | 13 | ATRTGGLGNQPQH
TRBJ2-6 | TRBV11-2 | NA | TRBD1 | 11 | ASHYTGGGILT
TRBJ2-2 | TRBV9 | NA | NA | 14 | ASSLRSGPGTGELF
TRBJ2-7 | TRBV27 | NA | NA | 12 | ASSLSNRPTEQY
TRBJ2-7 | TRBV5-6 | NA | NA | 10 | ASRRDAEEQY
TRBJ1-4 | TRBV5-1 | NA | NA | 11 | ASGVSAGEKLF
TRBJ2-1 | TRBV15 | once | NA | 13 | ATSSGSPPYNEQF
TRBJ1-4 | TRBV27 | NA | TRBD1 | 14 | ASSKRTGPTNEKLF
TRBJ2-7 | TRBV5-4 | few | NA | 11 | ASSGPEGYEQY
TRBJ1-5 | TRBV9 | NA | TRBD1 | 14 | ASSPRTGNSNQPQH
TRBJ1-5 | TRBV7-9 | few | NA | 12 | ASSRSGSNQPQH
TRBJ2-1 | TRBV10-1 | NA | NA | 11 | ASSESMAGEQF
TRBJ1-6 | TRBV28 | NA | NA | 10 | RATDYHSPLH
TRBJ2-7 | TRBV7-7 | once | NA | 11 | ASSLGNSYEQY
TRBJ2-7 | TRBV28 | once | TRBD1 | 13 | ASSTLGTGSSEQY
TRBJ2-1 | TRBV18 | NA | TRBD2 | 12 | ASSPISGRNEQF
TRBJ2-7 | TRBV29-1 | once | NA | 11 | SVDGTGSYEQY
TRBJ2-7 | TRBV7-9 | NA | NA | 12 | ASSFTTGSYEQY
TRBJ2-5 | TRBV7-3 | NA | NA | 11 | ASSFGGEETQY
TRBJ2-7 | TRBV27 | NA | TRBD1 | 11 | ASSGQEAYEQY
TRBJ1-1 | TRBV7-9 | NA | TRBD1 | 13 | ASSLTGTGGTEAF
TRBJ2-7 | TRBV6-1 | once | NA | 11 | ASSEYTVKEQY
TRBJ2-4 | TRBV4-2 | few | TRBD2 | 14 | ASSQETSGEVDIQY
TRBJ2-6 | TRBV27 | NA | NA | 13 | ASSFYVAGANVLT
TRBJ2-1 | TRBV19 | NA | TRBD2 | 13 | ASSITSGPYNEQF
TRBJ1-4 | TRBV7-9 | NA | NA | 10 | ASSFTGEKLF
TRBJ2-7 | TRBV5-1 | NA | TRBD1 | 13 | ASSYAGTGGYEQY
TRBJ2-3 | TRBV9 | NA | NA | 12 | ASSLRQPEDTQY
TRBJ2-7 | TRBV9 | NA | NA | 12 | ASSDGQTAYEQY
TRBJ1-1 | TRBV30 | NA | NA | 10 | AWGGQNTEAF
TRBJ2-7 | TRBV11-2 | few | TRBD2 | 14 | ASSLRVPSGGGEQY
TRBJ2-7 | TRBV29-1 | once | NA | 12 | SAIIQGFSYEQY
TRBJ2-1 | TRBV7-2 | NA | TRBD2 | 14 | ASSLVGTSGSSEQF
TRBJ2-7 | TRBV7-8 | NA | TRBD1 | 12 | ASSFGDRGREQY
TRBJ2-7 | TRBV30 | NA | NA | 11 | AWSAPGTYEQY
TRBJ1-2 | TRBV7-9 | few | NA | 10 | ASSLGSYGYT
TRBJ2-1 | TRBV29-1 | NA | TRBD1 | 12 | SVTGQANYNEQF
TRBJ2-7 | TRBV30 | NA | NA | 12 | AWSVGGSGYEQY
TRBJ2-7 | TRBV18 | NA | NA | 13 | ASSPPPQGSYEQY
TRBJ1-2 | TRBV6-1 | few | TRBD1 | 10 | ASGQANYGYT
TRBJ2-2 | TRBV5-1 | NA | NA | 11 | ASRGGNTGELF
TRBJ1-2 | TRBV2 | NA | NA | 11 | ASSETGFYGYT
TRBJ2-3 | TRBV5-1 | NA | TRBD1 | 12 | ASSLTGGLDTQY
TRBJ1-1 | TRBV18 | once | NA | 13 | ASSPQGWGNTEAF
TRBJ2-3 | TRBV5-1 | NA | NA | 11 | ASSLVLPDTQY